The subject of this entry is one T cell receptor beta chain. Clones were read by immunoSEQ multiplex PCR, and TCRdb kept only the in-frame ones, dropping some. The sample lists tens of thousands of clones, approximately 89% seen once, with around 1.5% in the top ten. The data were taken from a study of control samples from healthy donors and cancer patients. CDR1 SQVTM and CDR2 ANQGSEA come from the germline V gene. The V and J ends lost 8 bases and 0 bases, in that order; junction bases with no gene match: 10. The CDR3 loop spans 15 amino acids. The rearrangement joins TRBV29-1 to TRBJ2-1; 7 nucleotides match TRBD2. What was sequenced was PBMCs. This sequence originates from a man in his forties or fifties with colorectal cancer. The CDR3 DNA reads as TGCAGCACAACCAGCGGGGCAGTCTCCTACAATGAGCAGTTCTTC. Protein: CSTTSGAVSYNEQFF.